Sequencing of this TCR beta chain was carried out in a study of monozygotic twins with inflammatory bowel disease. In germline, CDR1 is ENHRY, CDR2 SYGVKD. This CDR3 spans 14 amino acids. From the 5' RACE reads, TCRdb lists one entry per CDR3 protein and no DNA. The repertoire table contains roughly 160,000 distinct CDR3 sequences. This receptor was taken from a human donor with ulcerative colitis or Crohn's disease, or a healthy co-twin of an affected twin (not recorded which). This rearrangement joins TRBV10-3 to TRBJ2-1. The material sequenced was blood. CDR3 in amino acids: CAISEASSYNEQFF.